Included here is one TCR beta chain sequence, with context. Its antigen is not known. It is likely a read error, because the conserved phenylalanine at the end of the CDR3 is missing. TCRdb called the reads again in MiXCR, with one record for every CDR3 protein. The table lists more than 5,000 distinct CDR3 sequences, about 49% of them singletons, with 80% to 90% in the top ten. These data are taken from a study of T cell repertoires in cytomegalovirus infection. V lost 8 bases to trimming and J lost 1 base, with 14 bases between them. The CDR3 runs to 14 residues. Germline V gene sequence: CDR1 MNHNS, CDR2 SASEGT.

The clonotype originates from a human donor in good health (CMV status not recorded). Some clones in this sample may be carry-over from other donors' samples. The sequenced sample consisted of PBMCs, sequenced either directly or after in vitro stimulation (not recorded which). The rearrangement uses TRBV6-1 and TRBJ1-1; D not certain. CDR3 amino acids: CASSTGKKNTEAFC. The CDR3 DNA follows: TGTGCCAGCTCGACGGGAAAGAAGAACACTGAAGCTTTCTGT.